This T cell receptor (beta chain) was sequenced during a study of Ad26.COV2.S vaccination and SARS-CoV-2 variants. Study as a whole: Administration of Ad26.COV2.S was intramuscular, either once or twice 56 days apart.

TCRdb's table, derived via immunoSEQ multiplex PCR, lists solely in-frame clones and lacks some. The sample carries 440,000 or so clones, about nine tenths recorded once. CDR3 length equals 16 residues. Unmatched junction bases numbered 2, after V lost 0 bases and J lost 0 bases. Germline V gene lookup returns CDR1 SGHNT and CDR2 YYREEE (reference sequence). As regards this clone: Its antigen is not known.

Treatment in this sample: about 20 received Ad26.COV2.S at low or high dose, single or two shots; about 5 received placebo; per-sample allocation not given. Sampling was done on day 63 after the first vaccine or placebo injection. Cohort 1b enrolled adults aged 18-55 years in Boston. Wuhan-strain SARS-CoV-2 spike was expressed by the Ad26 vector that made up the vaccine. General study results and limits: Vaccinees and placebo recipients showed similar non-spike TCR breadth.

The sequence derives from a person between 18 and 60 years old who received the Ad26.COV2.S COVID-19 vaccine or a placebo. The rearrangement links TRBV5-4 to TRBJ2-7; 11 nucleotides agree with TRBD1. This specimen was peripheral blood, taken in a trial of Ad26.COV2.S vaccine versus placebo. CDR3 in DNA: TGTGCCAGCAGCTTGGGGACAGGGGGCAACTCCTACGAGCAGTACTTC. This gives the protein CASSLGTGGNSYEQYF.